This entry features one T cell receptor (beta chain) sequence. Its cognate antigen is unknown. Germline V CDR1 and CDR2: SGHRS, YFSETQ. After removal of 0 bases from V and 0 bases from J, the junction contained 13 bases not matched to a gene. The CDR3 runs to 21 residues. This record comes from a study of regulatory T cells in long-lasting Graves disease. Study observations and caveats: Persistent disease favored TRBV28, TRBJ1-2 and TRBJ2-5.

In building TCR beta libraries, iRepertoire HTBI primers were used together with Arm-PCR of CDR3 regions. Per the authors' pipeline: Samples revealed approximately 60 TRBV and some 15 TRBJ segments. TCRdb analysed the multiplex PCR reads with MiXCR anew, one entry per CDR3 protein. The V and J calls here are based on TCRdb, not the publication. The data show almost 350,000 distinct CDR3 sequences, about 20% seen once. Time point specified: persistent/refractory GD, antithyroid drugs over 5 years with positive TRAb. PBMC-derived RNA was used for the TCR library. Material: peripheral blood mononuclear cells (PBMCs), obtained when the disease was refractory, from a patient treated with antithyroid drugs. This receptor was taken from a female donor with Graves disease. The chain recombines TRBV5-1 with TRBJ2-6, with 9 bases fitting TRBD1. Here the CDR3 DNA reads TGCGCCAGCAGCTTGGAAACCTCTCGGGGGACAGGGAACTCTGGGGCCAACGTCCTGACTTTC. Its protein is CASSLETSRGTGNSGANVLTF.